The TCR beta chain described here comes from a study of T cells after posttransplantation cyclophosphamide. Overall study results and limits: Recipient CMV seropositivity and CMV reactivation strongly tracked TRB clonality. Blood and skin or GI T cell repertoires showed limited TRB overlap.

Of note for this clone: Its antigen is unidentified.

Generated by immunoSEQ multiplex PCR, the TCRdb table keeps only in-frame clones and is missing some. The data show 8,500 to 13,000 clones, more than 75% seen once. Cyclophosphamide on days +3 and +4 followed busulfan-fludarabine conditioning and a marrow graft. V dropped 8 bases and J dropped 5 bases, with 15 bases sitting between them. Looked up from germline, CDR1 is MGHRA and CDR2 is YSYEKL. The CDR3 spans 13 residues. This TCR was recovered from a young adult male patient who received an allogeneic stem cell transplant from a related donor, was CMV-positive, and had acute GVHD only. Some T cells may be supplied by the graft donor. Specimen: CD4+ T cells sorted from PBMCs, collected after allogeneic stem cell transplant with posttransplant cyclophosphamide. The V and J genes are TRBV4-1 and TRBJ1-1, with D possibly matching TRBD1 (6 bases). CDR3 in DNA: TGCGCCAGCTCCCGCAGGGGCACGACTGAAGCTTTCTTT. Translation gives CASSRRGTTEAFF.